A single sample is the source of the 5 T cell receptor beta chains below, sequenced in a study of graft-versus-host responses after intestinal transplantation (dated by TCRdb to the early 2020s). Libraries came from the immunoSEQ multiplex PCR assay. The clones in this table, taken by TCRdb from immuneACCESS, are in-frame only. Not every clone is retained; where verified, under half of the shortfall comes from an unresolved V gene, and the cause of the rest is unknown. Counted in this sample were roughly 89,000 clones; around 91% of them appeared once. The top ten clonotypes cover 0.09% to 0.1% of the sample. Which antigens these TCRs recognize remains unknown. This specimen's time point label, interpreted: cells obtained before transplantation from donor or recipient. Here the sequenced sample was unstimulated CD4+ T cells sorted from spleen or lymph node cells, taken before intestinal transplant. These receptors were taken from a human donor who received an intestinal transplant.

V and J are TRBV7-2 and TRBJ2-7; D remains unclear. CDR3 length equals 15 residues. V shed 2 bases and J shed 4 bases, with 15 bases lying between them. Germline V lookup: CDR1 SGHTA, CDR2 FQGNSA. In DNA form, the CDR3 reads TGTGCCAGCAGCTTAATTCCAGGCCCCCCTTACGAGCAGTACTTC. It codes for CASSLIPGPPYEQYF.

J is TRBJ2-7 and V is TRBV7-6; 7 bases match TRBD1. The CDR3 contains 16 residues. The germline V gene has CDR1 SGHVS and CDR2 FNYEAQ. V dropped 1 base and J dropped 0; count of bases not matched to a gene: 6. The CDR3 reads CASSLEQGSSSYEQYF. The CDR3 bases are TGTGCCAGCAGCTTAGAACAGGGGTCTAGCTCCTACGAGCAGTACTTC.

The J gene is TRBJ2-3, the V gene TRBV5-1; D ambiguous. Germline values: CDR1 SGHRS, CDR2 YFSETQ. There are 15 residues in the CDR3. Trimming left V 0 bases short and J 2 bases short, with 10 bases between. The CDR3 sequence is CASSLGAPLTDTQYF. The CDR3 nucleotides read TGCGCCAGCAGCTTGGGGGCGCCCCTCACAGATACGCAGTATTTT.

This clone was seen a few times. The gene calls are TRBV5-1 and TRBJ1-3; perhaps TRBD1 as D (6 bases). Looked up from germline, CDR1 is SGHRS and CDR2 is YFSETQ. CDR3 length equals 16 residues. V was cut by 0 bases and J by 4 bases, with 14 bases left in between. The CDR3 loop reads CASSLAATGSGNTIYF. For the CDR3, the DNA is TGCGCCAGCAGCTTGGCAGCTACAGGGTCCGGAAACACCATATATTTT.

The chain is built from TRBV7-2 and TRBJ2-3, with TRBD2 as a possible D gene (6 bases). Deletions cut 5 bases from V and 1 base from J, with 16 bases between. CDR1 SGHTA and CDR2 FQGNSA come from the germline V gene. The CDR3 is 16 residues long. CDR3 sequence: CASSPFKTGGTDTQYF. The CDR3 DNA sequence: TGTGCCAGCAGCCCTTTCAAGACGGGGGGCACAGATACGCAGTATTTT. The whole variable domain, filled in from reference TRBV7-2 and TRBJ2-3, reads GAGVSQSPSNKVTEKGKDVELRCDPISGHTALYWYRQSLGQGLEFLIYFQGNSAPDKSGLPSDRFSAERTGGSVSTLTIQRTQQEDSAVYLCASSPFKTGGTDTQYFGPGTRLTVL.